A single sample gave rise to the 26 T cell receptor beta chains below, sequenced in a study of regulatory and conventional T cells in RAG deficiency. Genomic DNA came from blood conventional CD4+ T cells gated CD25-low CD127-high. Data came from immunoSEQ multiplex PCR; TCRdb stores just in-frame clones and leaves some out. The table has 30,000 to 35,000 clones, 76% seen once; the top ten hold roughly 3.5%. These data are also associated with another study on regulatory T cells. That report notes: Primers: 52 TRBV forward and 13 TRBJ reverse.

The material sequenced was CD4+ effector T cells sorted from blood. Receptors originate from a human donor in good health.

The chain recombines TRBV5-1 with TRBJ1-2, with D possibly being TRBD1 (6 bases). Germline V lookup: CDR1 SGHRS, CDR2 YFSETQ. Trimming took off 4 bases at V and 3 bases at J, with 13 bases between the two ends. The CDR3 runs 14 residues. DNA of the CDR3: TGCGCCAGCAGCGAAAGGGACACCTACTATGGCTACACCTTC. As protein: CASSERDTYYGYTF.

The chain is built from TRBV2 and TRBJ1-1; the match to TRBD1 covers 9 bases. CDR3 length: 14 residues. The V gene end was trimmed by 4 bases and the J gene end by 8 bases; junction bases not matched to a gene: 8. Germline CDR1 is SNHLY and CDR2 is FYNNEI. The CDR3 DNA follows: TGTGCCAGCAGTGGTTGGACAGGGGCTCGGGAAGCTTTCTTT. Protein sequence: CASSGWTGAREAFF.

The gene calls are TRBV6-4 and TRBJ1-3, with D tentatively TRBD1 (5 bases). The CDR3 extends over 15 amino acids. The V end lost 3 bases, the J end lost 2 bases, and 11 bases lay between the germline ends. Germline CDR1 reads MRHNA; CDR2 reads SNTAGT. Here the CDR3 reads CASSDRGPTGNTIYF. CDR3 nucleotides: TGTGCCAGCAGTGATAGGGGACCCACTGGAAACACCATATATTTT.

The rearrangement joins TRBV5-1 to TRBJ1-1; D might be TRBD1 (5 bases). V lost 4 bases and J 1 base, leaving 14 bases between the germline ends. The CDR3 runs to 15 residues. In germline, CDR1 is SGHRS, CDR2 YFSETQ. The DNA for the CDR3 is TGCGCCAGCAGCGGGGCAGGGACCAGGAACACTGAAGCTTTCTTT. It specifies CASSGAGTRNTEAFF.

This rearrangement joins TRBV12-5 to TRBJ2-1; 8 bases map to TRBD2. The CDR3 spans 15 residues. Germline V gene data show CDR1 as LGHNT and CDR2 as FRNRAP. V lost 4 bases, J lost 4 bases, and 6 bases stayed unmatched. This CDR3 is CASGSQGGRYNEQFF. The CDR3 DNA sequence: TGTGCTAGTGGTTCACAAGGCGGGAGGTACAATGAGCAGTTCTTC. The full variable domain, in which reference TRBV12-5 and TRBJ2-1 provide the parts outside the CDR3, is DARVTQTPRHKVTEMGQEVTMRCQPILGHNTVFWYRQTMMQGLELLAYFRNRAPLDDSGMPKDRFSAEMPDATLATLKIQPSEPRDSAVYFCASGSQGGRYNEQFFGPGTRLTVL.

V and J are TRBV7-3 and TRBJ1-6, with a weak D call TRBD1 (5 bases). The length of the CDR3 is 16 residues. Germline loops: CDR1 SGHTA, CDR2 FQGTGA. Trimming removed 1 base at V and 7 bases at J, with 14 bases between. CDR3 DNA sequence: TGTGCCAGCAGCTTAAGGCCAGGGCCGGGGAATTCACCCCTCCACTTT. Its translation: CASSLRPGPGNSPLHF.

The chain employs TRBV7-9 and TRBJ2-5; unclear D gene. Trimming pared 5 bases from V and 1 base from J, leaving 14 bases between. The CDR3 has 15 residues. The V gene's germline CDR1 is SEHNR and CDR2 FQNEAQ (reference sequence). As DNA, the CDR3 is TGTGCCAGCAGCCCAATACCCGGCAGCCAAGAGACCCAGTACTTC. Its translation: CASSPIPGSQETQYF.

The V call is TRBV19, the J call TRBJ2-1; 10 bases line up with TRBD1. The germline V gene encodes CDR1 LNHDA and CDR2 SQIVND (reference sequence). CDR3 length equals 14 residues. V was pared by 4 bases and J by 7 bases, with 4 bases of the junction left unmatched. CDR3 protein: CASSSRDRGNEQFF. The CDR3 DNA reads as TGTGCCAGTAGTAGTAGGGACAGGGGAAATGAGCAGTTCTTC.

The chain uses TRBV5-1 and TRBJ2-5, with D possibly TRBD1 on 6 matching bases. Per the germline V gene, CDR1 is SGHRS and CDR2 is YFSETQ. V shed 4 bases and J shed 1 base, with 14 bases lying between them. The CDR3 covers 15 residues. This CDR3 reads CASSTGRTVQETQYF. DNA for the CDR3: TGCGCCAGCAGCACCGGACGGACAGTCCAAGAGACCCAGTACTTC.

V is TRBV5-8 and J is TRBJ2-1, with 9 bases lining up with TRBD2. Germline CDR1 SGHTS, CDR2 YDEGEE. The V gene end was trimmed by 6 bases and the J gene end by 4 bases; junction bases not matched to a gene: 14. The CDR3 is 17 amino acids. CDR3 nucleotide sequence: TGTGCCAGCACCCGAGCGGGGGGCTCCCTCTCTTACAATGAGCAGTTCTTC. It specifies CASTRAGGSLSYNEQFF.

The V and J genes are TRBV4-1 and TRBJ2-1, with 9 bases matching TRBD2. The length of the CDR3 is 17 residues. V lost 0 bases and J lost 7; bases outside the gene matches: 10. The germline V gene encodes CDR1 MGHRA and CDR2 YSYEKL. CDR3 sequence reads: CASSQDGGGAGFNEQFF. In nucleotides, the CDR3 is TGCGCCAGCAGCCAAGACGGCGGGGGGGCGGGTTTTAATGAGCAGTTCTTC.

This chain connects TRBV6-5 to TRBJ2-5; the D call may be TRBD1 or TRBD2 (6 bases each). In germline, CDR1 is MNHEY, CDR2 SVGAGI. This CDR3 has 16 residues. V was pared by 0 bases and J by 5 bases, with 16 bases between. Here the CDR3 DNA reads TGTGCCAGCAGTTACTCGATCTCGGGGGCGAGGGAGACCCAGTACTTC. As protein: CASSYSISGARETQYF.

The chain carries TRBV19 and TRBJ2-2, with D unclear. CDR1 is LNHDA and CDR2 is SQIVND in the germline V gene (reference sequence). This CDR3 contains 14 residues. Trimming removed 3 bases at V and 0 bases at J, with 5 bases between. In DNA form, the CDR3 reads TGTGCCAGTAGTATTCGGTCGAACACCGGGGAGCTGTTTTTT. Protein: CASSIRSNTGELFF.

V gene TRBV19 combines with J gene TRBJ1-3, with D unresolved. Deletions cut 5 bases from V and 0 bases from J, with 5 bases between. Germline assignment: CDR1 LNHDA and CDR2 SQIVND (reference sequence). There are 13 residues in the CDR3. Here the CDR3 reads CASSPASGNTIYF. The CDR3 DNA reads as TGTGCCAGTAGTCCGGCCTCTGGAAACACCATATATTTT.

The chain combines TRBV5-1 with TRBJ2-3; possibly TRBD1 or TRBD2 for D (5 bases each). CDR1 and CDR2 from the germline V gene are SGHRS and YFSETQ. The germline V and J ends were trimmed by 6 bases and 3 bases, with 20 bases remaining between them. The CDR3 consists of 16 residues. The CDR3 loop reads CASTAMGTLGTDTQYF. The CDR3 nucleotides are TGCGCCAGCACCGCAATGGGGACCCTAGGAACAGATACGCAGTATTTT.

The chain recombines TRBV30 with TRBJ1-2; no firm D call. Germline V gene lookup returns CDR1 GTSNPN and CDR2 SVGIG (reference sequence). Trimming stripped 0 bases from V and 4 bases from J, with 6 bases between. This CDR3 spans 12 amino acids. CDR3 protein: CAWSVQVYGYTF. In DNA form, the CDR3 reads TGTGCCTGGAGTGTGCAGGTCTATGGCTACACCTTC.

The CDR3 coding sequence is TGTGCCAGCAGTGACCCAAGAACAGGGGCTTTCTTT. Its translation is CASSDPRTGAFF. This chain joins TRBV6-1 and TRBJ1-1, with D possibly matching TRBD1 (6 bases). The CDR3 sequence is 12 residues long. The V end lost 3 bases, the J end lost 11 bases, and 13 bases lay between the germline ends. The V gene's germline CDR1 is MNHNS and CDR2 SASEGT.

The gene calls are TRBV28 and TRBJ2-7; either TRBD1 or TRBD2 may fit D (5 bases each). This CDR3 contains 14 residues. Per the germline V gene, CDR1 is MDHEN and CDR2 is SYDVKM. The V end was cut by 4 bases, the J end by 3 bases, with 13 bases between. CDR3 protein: CASSYPGSFYEQYF. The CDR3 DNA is TGTGCCAGCAGTTATCCAGGGAGCTTCTACGAGCAGTACTTC.

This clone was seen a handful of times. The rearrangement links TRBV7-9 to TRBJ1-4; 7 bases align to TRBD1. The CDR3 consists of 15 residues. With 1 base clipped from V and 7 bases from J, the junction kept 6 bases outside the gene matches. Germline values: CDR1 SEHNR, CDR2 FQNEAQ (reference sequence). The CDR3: CASSLVGGAGEKLFF. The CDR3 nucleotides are TGTGCCAGCAGCTTAGTAGGGGGCGCCGGTGAAAAACTGTTTTTT.

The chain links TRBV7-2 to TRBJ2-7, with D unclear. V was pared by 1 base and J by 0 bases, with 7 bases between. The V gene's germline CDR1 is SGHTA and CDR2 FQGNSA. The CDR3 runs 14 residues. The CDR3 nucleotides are TGTGCCAGCAGCTTAGGCACAGTCTCCTACGAGCAGTACTTC. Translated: CASSLGTVSYEQYF. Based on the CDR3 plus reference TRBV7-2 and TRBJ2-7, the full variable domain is GAGVSQSPSNKVTEKGKDVELRCDPISGHTALYWYRQSLGQGLEFLIYFQGNSAPDKSGLPSDRFSAERTGGSVSTLTIQRTQQEDSAVYLCASSLGTVSYEQYFGPGTRLTVT.

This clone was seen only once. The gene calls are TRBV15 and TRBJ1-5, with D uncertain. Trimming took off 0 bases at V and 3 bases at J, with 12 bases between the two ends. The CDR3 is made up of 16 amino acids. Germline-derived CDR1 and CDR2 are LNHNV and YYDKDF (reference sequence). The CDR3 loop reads CATSRERKGFNQPQHF. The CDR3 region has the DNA TGTGCCACCAGCAGAGAAAGAAAGGGATTCAATCAGCCCCAGCATTTT.

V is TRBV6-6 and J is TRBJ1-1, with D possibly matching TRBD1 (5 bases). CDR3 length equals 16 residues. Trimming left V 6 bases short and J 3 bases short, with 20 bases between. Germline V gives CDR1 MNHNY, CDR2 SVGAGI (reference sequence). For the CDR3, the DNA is TGTGCCAGCAGCAAACTAAAGACACGAGGGGACACTGAAGCTTTCTTT. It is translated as CASSKLKTRGDTEAFF.

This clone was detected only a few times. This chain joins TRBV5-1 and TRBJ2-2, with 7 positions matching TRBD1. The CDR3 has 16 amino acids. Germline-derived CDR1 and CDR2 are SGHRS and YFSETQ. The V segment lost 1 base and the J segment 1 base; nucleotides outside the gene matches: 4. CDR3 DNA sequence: TGCGCCAGCAGCTTGAGCCAGGGGGTGAACACCGGGGAGCTGTTTTTT. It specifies CASSLSQGVNTGELFF.

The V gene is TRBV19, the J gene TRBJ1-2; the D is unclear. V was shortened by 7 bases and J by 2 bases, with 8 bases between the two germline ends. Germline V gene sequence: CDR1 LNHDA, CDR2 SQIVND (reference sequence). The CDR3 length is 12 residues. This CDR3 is CASKNANYGYTF. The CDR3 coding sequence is TGTGCCAGTAAAAACGCCAACTATGGCTACACCTTC.

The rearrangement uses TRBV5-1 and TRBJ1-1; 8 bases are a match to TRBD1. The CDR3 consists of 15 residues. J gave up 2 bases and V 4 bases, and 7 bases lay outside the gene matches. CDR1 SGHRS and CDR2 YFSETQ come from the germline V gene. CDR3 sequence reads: CASSARDRYNTEAFF. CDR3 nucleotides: TGCGCCAGCAGCGCCCGGGACAGGTATAACACTGAAGCTTTCTTT.

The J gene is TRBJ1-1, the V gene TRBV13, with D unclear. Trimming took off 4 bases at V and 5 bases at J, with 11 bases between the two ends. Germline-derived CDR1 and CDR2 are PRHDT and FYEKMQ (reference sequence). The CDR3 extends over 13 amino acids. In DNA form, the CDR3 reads TGTGCCAGCAGCTCTTCCCCCGGTACTGAAGCTTTCTTT. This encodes CASSSSPGTEAFF.